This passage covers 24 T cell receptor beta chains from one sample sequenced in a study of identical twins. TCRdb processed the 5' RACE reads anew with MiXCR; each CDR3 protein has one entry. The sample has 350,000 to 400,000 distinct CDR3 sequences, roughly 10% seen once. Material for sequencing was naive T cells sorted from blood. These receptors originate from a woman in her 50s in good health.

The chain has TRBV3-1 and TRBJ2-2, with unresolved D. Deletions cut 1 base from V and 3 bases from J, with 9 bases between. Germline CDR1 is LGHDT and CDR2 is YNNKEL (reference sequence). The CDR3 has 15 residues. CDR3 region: CASSQVYGDTGELFF. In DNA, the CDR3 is TGTGCCAGCAGCCAAGTGTACGGCGACACCGGGGAGCTGTTTTTT.

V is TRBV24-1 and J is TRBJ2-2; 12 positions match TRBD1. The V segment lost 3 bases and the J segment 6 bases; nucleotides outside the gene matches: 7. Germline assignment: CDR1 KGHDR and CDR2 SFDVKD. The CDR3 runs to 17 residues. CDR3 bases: TGTGCCACCAGTGATCGGGACAGGGGGCGCTGGGCCGGGGAGCTGTTTTTT. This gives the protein CATSDRDRGRWAGELFF.

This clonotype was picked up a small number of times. CDR3 DNA: TGTGCCATCAGTGATTTCGGGACAGATACGCAGTATTTT. It translates to CAISDFGTDTQYF. V is TRBV10-3 and J is TRBJ2-3; no firm D call. The CDR3 is 13 amino acids. The germline V and J ends were trimmed by 3 bases and 3 bases, with 7 bases remaining between them. CDR1 is ENHRY, CDR2 SYGVKD, per germline.

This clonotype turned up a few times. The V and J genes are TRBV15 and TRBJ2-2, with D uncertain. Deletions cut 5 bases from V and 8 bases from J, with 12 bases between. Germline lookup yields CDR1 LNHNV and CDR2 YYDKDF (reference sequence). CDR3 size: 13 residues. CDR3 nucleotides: TGTGCCACCAGCTGGCTAAGTCAGGGGGAGCTGTTTTTT. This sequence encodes CATSWLSQGELFF.

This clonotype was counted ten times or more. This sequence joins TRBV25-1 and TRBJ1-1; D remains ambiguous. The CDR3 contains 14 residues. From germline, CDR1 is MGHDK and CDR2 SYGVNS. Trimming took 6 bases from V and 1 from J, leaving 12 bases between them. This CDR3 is CASRGGSRNTEAFF. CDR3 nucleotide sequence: TGTGCCAGCAGGGGCGGCAGTCGGAACACTGAAGCTTTCTTT. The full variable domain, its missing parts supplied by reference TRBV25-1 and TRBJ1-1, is EADIYQTPRYLVIGTGKKITLECSQTMGHDKMYWYQQDPGMELHLIHYSYGVNSTEKGDLSSESTVSRIRTEHFPLTLESARPSHTSQYLCASRGGSRNTEAFFGQGTRLTVV.

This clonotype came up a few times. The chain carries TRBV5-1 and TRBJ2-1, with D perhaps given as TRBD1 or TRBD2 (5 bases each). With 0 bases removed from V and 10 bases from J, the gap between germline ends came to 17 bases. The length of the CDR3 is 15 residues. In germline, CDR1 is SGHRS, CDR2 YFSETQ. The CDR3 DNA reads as TGCGCCAGCAGCTTGGATGAGGGGTCCGGGAAGGAGCAGTTCTTC. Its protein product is CASSLDEGSGKEQFF.

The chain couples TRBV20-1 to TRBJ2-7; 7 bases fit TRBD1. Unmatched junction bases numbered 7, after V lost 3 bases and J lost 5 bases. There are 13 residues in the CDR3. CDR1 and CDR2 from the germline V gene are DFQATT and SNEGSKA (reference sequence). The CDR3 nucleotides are TGCAGTGCTAGTGAACAGGGGAGCAACGAGCAGTACTTC. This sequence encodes CSASEQGSNEQYF.

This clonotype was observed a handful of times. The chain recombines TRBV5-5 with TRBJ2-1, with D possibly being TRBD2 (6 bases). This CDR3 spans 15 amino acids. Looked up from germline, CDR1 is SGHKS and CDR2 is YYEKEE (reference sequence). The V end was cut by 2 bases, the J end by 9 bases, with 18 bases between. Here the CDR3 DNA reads TGTGCCAGCAGCTTCATGGCGGGACTTAGGGGTGAGCAGTTCTTC. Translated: CASSFMAGLRGEQFF.

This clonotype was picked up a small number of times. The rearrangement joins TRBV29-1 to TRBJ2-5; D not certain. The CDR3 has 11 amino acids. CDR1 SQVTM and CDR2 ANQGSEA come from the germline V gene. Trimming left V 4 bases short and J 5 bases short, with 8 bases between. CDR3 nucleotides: TGCAGCGTTGGACTGGGGGAGACCCAGTACTTC. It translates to CSVGLGETQYF.

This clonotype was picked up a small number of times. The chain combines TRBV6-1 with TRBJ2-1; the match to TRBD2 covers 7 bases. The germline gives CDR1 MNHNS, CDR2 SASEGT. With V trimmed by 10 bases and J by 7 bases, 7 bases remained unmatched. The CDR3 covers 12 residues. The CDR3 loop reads CATRWGGNEQFF. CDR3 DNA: TGTGCCACCCGCTGGGGGGGAAATGAGCAGTTCTTC.

The CDR3: CASSDDDRGLYNEQFF. CDR3 sequence (DNA): TGTGCCAGCAGCGACGACGACAGGGGGCTATACAATGAGCAGTTCTTC. J is TRBJ2-1 and V is TRBV9; 10 bases fit TRBD1. This CDR3 is built from 16 residues. Germline V gives CDR1 SGDLS, CDR2 YYNGEE. Trimming removed 3 bases from V and 4 bases from J; junction bases left unmatched: 7.

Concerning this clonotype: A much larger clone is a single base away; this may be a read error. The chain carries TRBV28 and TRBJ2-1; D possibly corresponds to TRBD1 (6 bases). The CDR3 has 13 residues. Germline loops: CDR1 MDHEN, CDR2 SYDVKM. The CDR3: CASRPSGDNDQFF. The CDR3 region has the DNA TGTGCCAGCCGACCTTCCGGGGACAATGATCAGTTCTTC.

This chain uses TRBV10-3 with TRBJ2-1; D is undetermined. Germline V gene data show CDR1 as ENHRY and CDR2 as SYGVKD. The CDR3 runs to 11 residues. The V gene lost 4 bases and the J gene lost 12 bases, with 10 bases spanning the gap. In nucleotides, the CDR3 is TGTGCCATCAGTGGGTTAGGGCCGCAGTTCTTC. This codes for CAISGLGPQFF.

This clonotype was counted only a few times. The CDR3 loop reads CASSELRDRGHEQYF. As DNA, the CDR3 is TGCGCCAGCAGCGAATTGAGGGACAGGGGTCACGAGCAGTACTTC. This sequence joins TRBV4-1 and TRBJ2-7, with TRBD1 matching 10 bases. From germline, CDR1 is MGHRA and CDR2 YSYEKL. The CDR3 sequence is 15 residues long. The V gene end was trimmed by 5 bases and the J gene end by 5 bases; junction bases not matched to a gene: 9.

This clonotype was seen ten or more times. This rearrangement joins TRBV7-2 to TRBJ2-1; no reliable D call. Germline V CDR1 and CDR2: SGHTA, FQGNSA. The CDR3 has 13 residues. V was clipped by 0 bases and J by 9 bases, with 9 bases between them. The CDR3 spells CASSLALRSEQFF. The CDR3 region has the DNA TGTGCCAGCAGCTTAGCGCTTAGGAGTGAGCAGTTCTTC.

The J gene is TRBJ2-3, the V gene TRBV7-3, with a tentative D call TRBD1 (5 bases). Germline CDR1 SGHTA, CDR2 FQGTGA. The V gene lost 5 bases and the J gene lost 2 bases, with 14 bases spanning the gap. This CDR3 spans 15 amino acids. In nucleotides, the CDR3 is TGTGCCAGCAGCCCTACAGGAGCCCCCACAGATACGCAGTATTTT. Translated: CASSPTGAPTDTQYF.

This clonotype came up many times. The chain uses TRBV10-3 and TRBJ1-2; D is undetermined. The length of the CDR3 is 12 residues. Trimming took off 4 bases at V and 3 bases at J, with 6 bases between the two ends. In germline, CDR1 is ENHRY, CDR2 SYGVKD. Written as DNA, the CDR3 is TGTGCCATCAGTGGGCTAGACTATGGCTACACCTTC. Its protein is CAISGLDYGYTF.

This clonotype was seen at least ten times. CDR3 residues: CASSPGLAGASEQFF. For the CDR3, the DNA is TGTGCCAGCAGTCCTGGACTAGCGGGAGCGTCTGAGCAGTTCTTC. The rearrangement joins TRBV12-3 or TRBV12-4 to TRBJ2-1; 13 nucleotides agree with TRBD2. This CDR3 comprises 15 residues. V was clipped by 5 bases and J by 9 bases; unmatched bases: 7.

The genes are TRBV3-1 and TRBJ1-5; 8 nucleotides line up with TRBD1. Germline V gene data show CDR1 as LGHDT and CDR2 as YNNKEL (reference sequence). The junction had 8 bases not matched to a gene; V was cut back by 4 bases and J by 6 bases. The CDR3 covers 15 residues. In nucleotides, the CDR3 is TGTGCCAGCAGCCCTTCAGGGGGCGTTGGTCAGCCCCAGCATTTT. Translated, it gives CASSPSGGVGQPQHF. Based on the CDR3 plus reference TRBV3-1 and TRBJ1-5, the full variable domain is DTAVSQTPKYLVTQMGNDKSIKCEQNLGHDTMYWYKQDSKKFLKIMFSYNNKELIINETVPNRFSPKSPDKAHLNLHINSLELGDSAVYFCASSPSGGVGQPQHFGDGTRLSIL.

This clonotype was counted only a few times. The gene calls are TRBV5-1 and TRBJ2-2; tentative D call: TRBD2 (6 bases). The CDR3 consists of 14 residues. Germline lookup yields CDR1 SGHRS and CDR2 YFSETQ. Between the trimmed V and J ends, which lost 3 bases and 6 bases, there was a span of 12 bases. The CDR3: CASSWTGEPGELFF. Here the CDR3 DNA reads TGCGCCAGCAGCTGGACGGGGGAGCCCGGGGAGCTGTTTTTT.

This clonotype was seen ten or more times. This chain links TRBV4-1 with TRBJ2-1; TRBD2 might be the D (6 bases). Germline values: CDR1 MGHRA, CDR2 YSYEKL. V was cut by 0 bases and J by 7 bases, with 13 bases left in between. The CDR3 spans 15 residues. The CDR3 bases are TGCGCCAGCAGCCAAGATCGGGAGTGGCTAAATGAGCAGTTCTTC. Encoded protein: CASSQDREWLNEQFF.

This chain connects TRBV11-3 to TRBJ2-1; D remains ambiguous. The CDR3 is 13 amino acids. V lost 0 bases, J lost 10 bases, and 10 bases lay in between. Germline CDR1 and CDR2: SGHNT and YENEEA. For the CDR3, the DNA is TGTGCCAGCAGCTTAGATCTTCAGACCGAGCAGTTCTTC. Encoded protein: CASSLDLQTEQFF.

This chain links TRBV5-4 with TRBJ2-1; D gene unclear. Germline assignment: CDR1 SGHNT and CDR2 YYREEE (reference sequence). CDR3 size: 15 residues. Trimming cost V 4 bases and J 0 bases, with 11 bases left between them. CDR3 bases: TGTGCCAGCAGCCCTAGGGCGGACTCCTACAATGAGCAGTTCTTC. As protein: CASSPRADSYNEQFF.

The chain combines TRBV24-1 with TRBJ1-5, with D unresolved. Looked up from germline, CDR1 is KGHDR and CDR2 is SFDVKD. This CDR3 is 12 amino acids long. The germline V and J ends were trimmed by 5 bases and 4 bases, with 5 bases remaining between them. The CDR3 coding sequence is TGTGCCACCAGTGCCCTAAATCAGCCCCAGCATTTT. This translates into CATSALNQPQHF.